A single TCR beta chain is shown here with its context. Its antigen is undetermined. Trimming removed 10 bases at V and 0 bases at J, with 18 bases between. The CDR3 has 15 residues. Per germline, CDR1 MNHEY and CDR2 SVGAGI. Only in-frame clones appear in the TCRdb table, and some are missing; sequencing was by immunoSEQ multiplex PCR. The sample contains fewer than 120,000 clones, 93% of which appear only once. The entry originates in a study of graft-versus-host responses after intestinal transplantation. Study details: Among the recipients, transplants were multivisceral, liver-intestinal, or isolated intestinal. All recipients got anti-thymocyte globulin induction, then tacrolimus and steroids for approximately 3 years. General study findings and limits: Levels of circulating GvH clones at their peak were associated with early post-transplant HvG declines. Allograft clonal ratios (graft-versus-host to host-versus-graft) were high in patients who had graft-donor T cell macrochimerism.

Sequenced here: unstimulated CD8+ T cells sorted from spleen or lymph node cells, sampled before intestinal transplant. V and J are TRBV6-5 and TRBJ1-1; D is possibly TRBD1 (5 bases). The clonotype was recovered from a human donor who received an intestinal transplant. The CDR3 spells CATGFKQEMNTEAFF. CDR3 sequence (DNA): TGTGCCACCGGATTCAAACAGGAAATGAACACTGAAGCTTTCTTT.